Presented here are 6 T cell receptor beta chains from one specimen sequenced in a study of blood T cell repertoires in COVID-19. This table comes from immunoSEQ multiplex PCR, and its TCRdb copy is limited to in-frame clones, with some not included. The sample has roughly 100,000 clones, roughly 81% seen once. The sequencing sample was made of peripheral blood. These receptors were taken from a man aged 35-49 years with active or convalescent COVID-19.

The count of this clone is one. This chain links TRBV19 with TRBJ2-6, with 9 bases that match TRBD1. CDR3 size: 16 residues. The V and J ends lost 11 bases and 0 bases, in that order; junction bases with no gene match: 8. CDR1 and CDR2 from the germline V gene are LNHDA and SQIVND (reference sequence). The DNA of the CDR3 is TGTGCCTCCAGGACAGGGGCTAACTCTGGGGCCAACGTCCTGACTTTC. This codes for CASRTGANSGANVLTF.

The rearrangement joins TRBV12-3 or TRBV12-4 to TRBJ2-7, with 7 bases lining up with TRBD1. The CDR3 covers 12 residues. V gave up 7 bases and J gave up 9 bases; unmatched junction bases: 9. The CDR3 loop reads CASTINRGAQYF. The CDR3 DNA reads TGTGCCAGCACCATAAACAGGGGTGCGCAGTACTTC.

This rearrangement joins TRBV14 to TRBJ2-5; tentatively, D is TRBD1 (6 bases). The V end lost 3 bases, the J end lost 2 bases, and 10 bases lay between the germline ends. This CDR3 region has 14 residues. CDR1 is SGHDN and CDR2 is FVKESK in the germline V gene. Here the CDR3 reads CASSQGTFQETQYF. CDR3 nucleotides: TGTGCCAGCAGCCAGGGGACATTTCAAGAGACCCAGTACTTC.

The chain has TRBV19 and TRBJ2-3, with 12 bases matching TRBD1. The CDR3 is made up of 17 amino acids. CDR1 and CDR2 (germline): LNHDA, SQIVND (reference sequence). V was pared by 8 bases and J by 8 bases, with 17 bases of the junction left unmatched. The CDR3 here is CASSYGTGGLPRATQYF. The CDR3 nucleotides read TGTGCCAGTTCCTATGGGACAGGGGGCCTCCCTCGAGCTACGCAGTATTTT.

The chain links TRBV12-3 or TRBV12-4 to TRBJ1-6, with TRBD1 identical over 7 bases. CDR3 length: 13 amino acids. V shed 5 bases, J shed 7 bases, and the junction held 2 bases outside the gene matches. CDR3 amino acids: CASSVQGNSPLHF. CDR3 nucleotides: TGTGCCAGCAGTGTACAGGGGAATTCACCCCTCCACTTT.

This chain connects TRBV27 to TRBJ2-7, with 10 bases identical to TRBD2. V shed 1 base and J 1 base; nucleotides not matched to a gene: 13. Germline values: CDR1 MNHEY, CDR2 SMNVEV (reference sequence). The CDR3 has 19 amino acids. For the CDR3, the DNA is TGTGCCAGCAGTTTATTTCGGACAGACGTTAGCGGGGGGTCCTACGAGCAGTACTTC. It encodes CASSLFRTDVSGGSYEQYF.